One and the same sample provided the 27 T cell receptor beta chains below, sequenced in a study of OX40 agonist ivuxolimab in advanced cancers. TCRdb keeps only in-frame clones here, not all; method: immunoSEQ multiplex PCR. The sample holds approximately 23,000 clones, roughly 83% seen once. The sample consisted of CD4+ or CD8+ T cells sorted from blood, taken in a trial of the OX40 agonist ivuxolimab. Every receptor here comes from an adult with an advanced solid tumor such as melanoma, head and neck, liver or kidney cancer.

This chain joins TRBV6-6 and TRBJ2-7; D remains ambiguous. The CDR3 totals 14 residues. V gave up 2 bases and J gave up 0 bases, with 8 bases separating them. Germline V gives CDR1 MNHNY, CDR2 SVGAGI (reference sequence). The CDR3 is CASSYRESSYEQYF. DNA for the CDR3: TGTGCCAGCAGTTACCGTGAGAGCTCCTACGAGCAGTACTTC.

As for this clone: This likely reflects a read error, since a far larger clone is one base away. V gene TRBV21-1 combines with J gene TRBJ2-2; the D call of TRBD1 is as the table states it, not checked on the DNA. TRBV21-1 is shown as a pseudogene. This CDR3 is 15 amino acids long. The CDR3 DNA follows: TGTGCCAGCAGTCGTCAAGGGGGTCGGATCGGGGAGCTGTTTTTT. Amino acid sequence: CASSRQGGRIGELFF.

The V and J genes are TRBV7-9 and TRBJ1-5; D perhaps matches TRBD1 (6 bases). Trimming removed 3 bases from V and 5 bases from J, with 14 bases in between. The length of the CDR3 is 15 residues. The germline V gene has CDR1 SEHNR and CDR2 FQNEAQ (reference sequence). The CDR3 DNA sequence: TGTGCCAGCAGCTTTCAGGGGTCAGGGGATCAGCCCCAGCATTTT. It is translated as CASSFQGSGDQPQHF. The whole variable domain, remainder taken from reference TRBV7-9 and TRBJ1-5, is DTGVSQNPRHKITKRGQNVTFRCDPISEHNRLYWYRQTLGQGPEFLTYFQNEAQLEKSRLLSDRFSAERPKGSFSTLEIQRTEQGDSAMYLCASSFQGSGDQPQHFGDGTRLSIL.

The chain carries TRBV27 and TRBJ1-4, with 8 bases lining up with TRBD1. The CDR3 totals 14 residues. Trimming at V came to 5 bases and at J to 7 bases, leaving 6 bases not matched to a gene. The germline V gene has CDR1 MNHEY and CDR2 SMNVEV (reference sequence). This CDR3 reads CASSATGEGEKLFF. The DNA for the CDR3 is TGTGCCAGCAGTGCGACAGGGGAGGGTGAAAAACTGTTTTTT.

This clone was counted a few times. This chain joins TRBV7-6 and TRBJ1-1, with no clear D. The germline V gene has CDR1 SGHVS and CDR2 FNYEAQ. V lost 2 bases, J lost 8 bases, and 9 bases lay in between. The CDR3 contains 12 residues. DNA for the CDR3: TGTGCCAGCAGCTTAAAACGAGGGGAAGCTTTCTTT. Protein product: CASSLKRGEAFF.

The gene calls are TRBV9 and TRBJ2-7; D possibly corresponds to TRBD2 (5 bases). V lost 0 bases and J lost 7, with 11 bases in between. In germline, CDR1 is SGDLS, CDR2 YYNGEE. The CDR3 has 13 amino acids. The CDR3 sequence is CASSVGGKGEQYF. In DNA, the CDR3 is TGTGCCAGCAGCGTAGGAGGGAAGGGAGAGCAGTACTTC.

J is TRBJ1-1 and V is TRBV14; TRBD1 might be the D (6 bases). Germline assignment: CDR1 SGHDN and CDR2 FVKESK. V dropped 7 bases and J dropped 7 bases, with 16 bases sitting between them. This CDR3 spans 13 amino acids. Written as DNA, the CDR3 is TGTGCCAGCACGGACATCCTAGGGGGTGAAGCTTTCTTT. Translating it yields CASTDILGGEAFF.

The V and J genes are TRBV27 and TRBJ2-1, with a tentative D call TRBD1 (6 bases). CDR1 MNHEY and CDR2 SMNVEV come from the germline V gene (reference sequence). The CDR3 contains 13 residues. Trimming shortened V by 5 bases and J by 9 bases, and 14 bases separated the two germline ends. DNA for the CDR3: TGTGCCAGCAGTATCGAACAGGGTCTTGAGCAGTTCTTC. It translates to CASSIEQGLEQFF.

The chain uses TRBV20-1 and TRBJ2-7, with D hard to call. This CDR3 contains 11 residues. Germline lookup yields CDR1 DFQATT and CDR2 SNEGSKA (reference sequence). V lost 8 bases to trimming and J lost 3 bases, with 11 bases between them. The CDR3: CSIPTDYEQYF. In DNA, the CDR3 is TGCAGTATTCCGACGGACTACGAGCAGTACTTC.

The chain employs TRBV9 and TRBJ1-1, with D maybe TRBD1 (5 bases). The CDR3 contains 12 residues. The ends were cut back, 2 bases at V and 8 bases at J, with 10 bases in the middle. Germline V gene sequence: CDR1 SGDLS, CDR2 YYNGEE. The CDR3: CASSVDQGEAFF. For the CDR3, the DNA is TGTGCCAGCAGCGTCGACCAGGGAGAAGCTTTCTTT.

V is TRBV2 and J is TRBJ2-7; D is uncertain. The germline V gene encodes CDR1 SNHLY and CDR2 FYNNEI. The CDR3 has 12 amino acids. V was pared by 3 bases and J by 6 bases, with 9 bases between. The CDR3 coding sequence is TGTGCCAGCAGTGACACCTACTCCGAGCAGTACTTC. Translating gives CASSDTYSEQYF.

The chain has TRBV30 and TRBJ2-7; TRBD2 agrees at 7 bases. Unmatched junction bases numbered 4, after V lost 0 bases and J lost 5 bases. CDR3 size: 13 residues. The germline V gene has CDR1 GTSNPN and CDR2 SVGIG (reference sequence). The CDR3 loop reads CAWSVLGGDEQYF. DNA for the CDR3: TGTGCCTGGAGTGTACTGGGGGGGGACGAGCAGTACTTC.

By frequency in the sample, this clone is medium-sized. Other DNA sequences in this specimen translate into the identical CDR3. The chain uses TRBV13 and TRBJ2-1, with TRBD2 matching over 7 bases. V trimming: 5 bases; J trimming: 7 bases; junction bases outside the gene matches: 2. The CDR3 length is 12 residues. CDR1 is PRHDT and CDR2 is FYEKMQ in the germline V gene (reference sequence). The CDR3 DNA follows: TGTGCCAGCAGCCACGGGGGGAATGAGCAGTTCTTC. Translated: CASSHGGNEQFF.

The chain carries TRBV4-1 and TRBJ2-3; D tentatively reads TRBD1 or TRBD2 (5 bases each). V lost 1 base and J lost 8, with 19 bases in between. Germline V gives CDR1 MGHRA, CDR2 YSYEKL. This CDR3 comprises 16 residues. In DNA, the CDR3 is TGCGCCAGCAGCCAAGGAACTAGTACGGAGAGGGGTACGCAGTATTTT. It encodes CASSQGTSTERGTQYF.

The chain links TRBV13 to TRBJ1-2, with 8 bases that match TRBD1. V was pared by 5 bases and J by 3 bases, with 11 bases of the junction left unmatched. The germline V gene has CDR1 PRHDT and CDR2 FYEKMQ (reference sequence). The length of the CDR3 is 16 residues. CDR3 residues: CASSAFQGASDYGYTF. Here the CDR3 DNA reads TGTGCCAGCAGCGCTTTCCAGGGGGCGAGCGACTATGGCTACACCTTC.

The CDR3 DNA reads as TGTGCCAGCAGCTCGGGATCGGCGGGGGGGGAATACGAGCAGTACTTC. It encodes CASSSGSAGGEYEQYF. This rearrangement joins TRBV7-6 to TRBJ2-7, with 9 bases aligning to TRBD2. The CDR3 totals 16 residues. In germline, CDR1 is SGHVS, CDR2 FNYEAQ. V lost 4 bases, J lost 4 bases, and 11 bases stayed unmatched.

The V call is TRBV5-8, the J call TRBJ2-5, with a weak D call TRBD1 (6 bases). CDR1 and CDR2 from the germline V gene are SGHTS and YDEGEE. The CDR3 covers 14 residues. This chain's CDR3 is CATPGETFQETQYF. The CDR3 region has the DNA TGTGCGACCCCAGGGGAGACGTTTCAGGAGACCCAGTACTTC.

Notes on this clone: A read error is likely here: a far larger clone is one base away. The V call is TRBV11-3, the J call TRBJ2-7; maybe TRBD1 (6 bases). Germline V gene sequence: CDR1 SGHNT, CDR2 YENEEA. Trimming took 1 base from V and 3 from J, leaving 7 bases between them. The CDR3 contains 13 residues. CDR3 in amino acids: CASSLGQDYEQYF. The CDR3 DNA reads as TGTGCCAGCAGCTTAGGACAGGACTACGAGCAGTACTTC.

The table lists this clone with many counts. The chain employs TRBV9 and TRBJ1-5, with D maybe TRBD1 (5 bases). This CDR3 is built from 14 residues. CDR1 and CDR2 from the germline V gene are SGDLS and YYNGEE. Trimming took off 0 bases at V and 6 bases at J, with 10 bases between the two ends. The CDR3 reads CASSVVGAGQPQHF. DNA for the CDR3: TGTGCCAGCAGCGTAGTTGGGGCGGGTCAGCCCCAGCATTTT.

The chain employs TRBV9 and TRBJ2-7; 7 nucleotides match TRBD2. This CDR3 comprises 13 residues. The V segment lost 4 bases and the J segment 7 bases; nucleotides outside the gene matches: 8. Looked up from germline, CDR1 is SGDLS and CDR2 is YYNGEE. CDR3 residues: CASSPGGKKEQYF. The CDR3, as DNA: TGTGCCAGCAGCCCCGGGGGGAAAAAGGAGCAGTACTTC.

The genes are TRBV15 and TRBJ2-3; D is unresolved. V lost 0 bases, J lost 4 bases, and 8 bases lay in between. This CDR3 comprises 14 residues. The germline V gene encodes CDR1 LNHNV and CDR2 YYDKDF (reference sequence). CDR3 amino acids: CATSRDGPSDTQYF. As DNA, the CDR3 is TGTGCCACCAGCAGAGATGGACCCTCAGATACGCAGTATTTT.

CDR3 in DNA: TGTGCCACCAGAGCCGGGAATGAGCAGTTCTTC. This translates into CATRAGNEQFF. V is TRBV6-5 and J is TRBJ2-1; D gene unclear. Trimming took off 10 bases at V and 7 bases at J, with 11 bases between the two ends. CDR3 length: 11 residues. The germline V gene has CDR1 MNHEY and CDR2 SVGAGI.

This clone was detected only a few times. J is TRBJ2-1 and V is TRBV15, with D maybe TRBD1 (6 bases). Trimming pared 0 bases from V and 2 bases from J, leaving 11 bases between. The CDR3 runs to 16 residues. Germline-derived CDR1 and CDR2 are LNHNV and YYDKDF (reference sequence). In nucleotides, the CDR3 is TGTGCCACCAGCAGAGATCGGTGGGGGCCCTACAATGAGCAGTTCTTC. As protein: CATSRDRWGPYNEQFF.

The chain combines TRBV10-3 with TRBJ2-2; D perhaps matches TRBD1 (5 bases). The length of the CDR3 is 12 residues. In germline, CDR1 is ENHRY, CDR2 SYGVKD. V was pared by 8 bases and J by 7 bases, with 11 bases between. In nucleotides, the CDR3 is TGTGCCATCGGGCAGGGTGGCGGGGAGCTGTTTTTT. Its translation is CAIGQGGGELFF.

The V and J genes are TRBV19 and TRBJ2-1, with D maybe TRBD1 (6 bases). V was cut by 7 bases and J by 0 bases, with 13 bases left in between. The CDR3 runs to 15 residues. The germline V gene has CDR1 LNHDA and CDR2 SQIVND (reference sequence). The CDR3 sequence is CASTQGLNSYNEQFF. CDR3 DNA: TGTGCCAGTACCCAGGGGCTTAACTCCTACAATGAGCAGTTCTTC. Together with reference TRBV19 and TRBJ2-1, the CDR3 gives the full variable domain: DGGITQSPKYLFRKEGQNVTLSCEQNLNHDAMYWYRQDPGQGLRLIYYSQIVNDFQKGDIAEGYSVSREKKESFPLTVTSAQKNPTAFYLCASTQGLNSYNEQFFGPGTRLTVL.

Remarks on this clone: The junction does not match germline at one end; this may be a read error. The chain employs TRBV11-2 and TRBJ2-7, with D unresolved. This CDR3 region has 15 residues. Germline V CDR1 and CDR2: SGHAT, FQNNGV. CDR3 in DNA: TGTGCCAACAGCCCTGGGCCGTATACATCCTACGAGCAGTACTTC. Its translation: CANSPGPYTSYEQYF.

This clone was seen only once. This chain connects TRBV18 to TRBJ1-2; D is unresolved. Per the germline V gene, CDR1 is KGHSH and CDR2 is LQKENI. The V end was cut by 0 bases, the J end by 4 bases, with 9 bases between. The CDR3 has 14 residues. The CDR3 spells CASSPPTESYGYTF. Written as DNA, the CDR3 is TGTGCCAGCTCACCACCTACAGAGAGCTATGGCTACACCTTC.